These 23 T cell receptor beta chains were all obtained from the same sample, sequenced in a study of blood T cell repertoires in COVID-19. The assay was immunoSEQ multiplex PCR, and TCRdb's table has in-frame clones only and misses some. The data hold 80,000 to 95,000 clones, with around 85% observed a single time. Sequenced sample: peripheral blood. The receptors were sampled from an elderly man with active or convalescent COVID-19.

The sample holds one count of this clone. The V call is TRBV5-1, the J call TRBJ1-1, with 8 bases matching TRBD1. This CDR3 region has 18 residues. Germline V lookup: CDR1 SGHRS, CDR2 YFSETQ. V lost 0 bases and J lost 5; bases outside the gene matches: 15. The chain's CDR3 is CASSLGGGQGRWWTEAFF. Here the CDR3 DNA reads TGCGCCAGCAGCTTGGGTGGAGGACAGGGAAGGTGGTGGACTGAAGCTTTCTTT.

This clone was observed once. V is TRBV6-6 and J is TRBJ1-2; D perhaps matches TRBD1 (6 bases). This CDR3 has 13 residues. Germline CDR1 reads MNHNY; CDR2 reads SVGAGI (reference sequence). V lost 2 bases and J lost 4, with 8 bases in between. CDR3 protein: CASSYGTTYGYTF. CDR3 in DNA: TGTGCCAGCAGTTACGGGACAACCTATGGCTACACCTTC.

The gene calls are TRBV18 and TRBJ2-7; TRBD1 might be the D (5 bases). CDR3 length: 13 amino acids. Trimming removed 6 bases at V and 2 bases at J, with 11 bases between. Germline V lookup: CDR1 KGHSH, CDR2 LQKENI. In nucleotides, the CDR3 is TGTGCCAGCTCCCCAACGGACACCTACGAGCAGTACTTC. It specifies CASSPTDTYEQYF.

The chain combines TRBV7-9 with TRBJ2-5, with D possibly TRBD1 on 6 matching bases. The germline V gene encodes CDR1 SEHNR and CDR2 FQNEAQ (reference sequence). The CDR3 covers 15 residues. V was shortened by 5 bases and J by 1 base, with 14 bases between the two germline ends. The CDR3 is CASSAAGARQETQYF. In nucleotides, the CDR3 is TGTGCCAGCAGCGCGGCAGGGGCTCGCCAAGAGACCCAGTACTTC.

A few counts support this clone. This CDR3 is also generated by other DNA sequences in the sample. This chain connects TRBV18 to TRBJ2-7; TRBD1 matches at 10 bases. The V segment lost 1 base and the J segment 6 bases; nucleotides outside the gene matches: 0. Germline CDR1 reads KGHSH; CDR2 reads LQKENI. The CDR3 length is 13 residues. The CDR3 DNA reads TGTGCCAGCTCACCACGGGACAGGGGCGAGCAGTACTTC. Protein product: CASSPRDRGEQYF.

The chain combines TRBV27 with TRBJ2-3; TRBD1 is a possible D gene (6 bases). Germline V gene sequence: CDR1 MNHEY, CDR2 SMNVEV (reference sequence). V gave up 0 bases and J gave up 3 bases, with 13 bases separating them. The CDR3 has 16 amino acids. The CDR3 DNA follows: TGTGCCAGCAGTTTATCCACAGGGATTGGTACAGATACGCAGTATTTT. Amino acid sequence: CASSLSTGIGTDTQYF.

J is TRBJ1-2 and V is TRBV28, with TRBD1 as a possible D gene (5 bases). This CDR3 has 14 amino acids. V was pared by 6 bases and J by 4 bases, with 15 bases between. Germline V gene data show CDR1 as MDHEN and CDR2 as SYDVKM. This CDR3 is CASRITGIIYGYTF. DNA of the CDR3: TGTGCCAGCAGGATAACAGGCATCATCTATGGCTACACCTTC.

The chain uses TRBV10-3 and TRBJ2-2; D might be TRBD2 (6 bases). In germline, CDR1 is ENHRY, CDR2 SYGVKD. Between the trimmed V and J ends, which lost 8 bases and 3 bases, there was a span of 13 bases. The CDR3 is made up of 14 amino acids. The CDR3 loop reads CAIRKPGDTGELFF. CDR3 coding DNA: TGTGCCATCCGCAAGCCGGGGGACACCGGGGAGCTGTTTTTT.

The rearrangement uses TRBV1 and TRBJ2-7; TRBD2 is the table's D call and was not checked against the DNA. TRBV1 is given as a pseudogene. This CDR3 spans 15 amino acids. The CDR3 is CTSSQIAGHSYEQYF. For the CDR3, the DNA is TGCACCAGCAGCCAAATAGCGGGCCATTCCTACGAGCAGTACTTC.

The V gene is TRBV6-5, the J gene TRBJ2-3, with D possibly TRBD1 on 6 matching bases. CDR1 is MNHEY, CDR2 SVGAGI, per germline. The CDR3 consists of 15 residues. Trimming cost V 6 bases and J 3 bases, with 16 bases left between them. The CDR3 here is CASRETPGHTDTQYF. In DNA, the CDR3 is TGTGCCAGCAGGGAGACCCCGGGACATACAGATACGCAGTATTTT.

A single count supports this clone. V gene TRBV4-2 combines with J gene TRBJ2-2, with 9 bases lining up with TRBD2. Germline V gene data show CDR1 as LGHNA and CDR2 as YNFKEQ. The CDR3 is 17 residues long. V was pared by 2 bases and J by 4 bases, with 8 bases of the junction left unmatched. This chain's CDR3 is CASSQTGGGAGTGELFF. Here the CDR3 DNA reads TGTGCCAGCAGCCAAACAGGCGGGGGGGCGGGCACCGGGGAGCTGTTTTTT.

The rearrangement links TRBV3-1 (or the pseudogene TRBV3-2) to TRBJ1-2; TRBD1 is a possible D gene (5 bases). Germline CDR1 LGHDT, CDR2 YNNKEL (reference sequence). The CDR3 totals 15 residues. Trimming removed 0 bases from V and 4 bases from J, with 12 bases in between. CDR3 sequence reads: CASSQDRGEIYGYTF. The CDR3 coding sequence is TGTGCCAGCAGCCAAGATCGGGGGGAAATCTATGGCTACACCTTC.

The J gene is TRBJ1-6, the V gene TRBV19, with 10 bases lining up with TRBD1. Trimming at V came to 10 bases and at J to 8 bases, leaving 11 bases not matched to a gene. The germline V gene encodes CDR1 LNHDA and CDR2 SQIVND (reference sequence). This CDR3 is 15 amino acids long. The CDR3 protein is CATMDRGNGDSPLHF. As DNA, the CDR3 is TGTGCCACTATGGACAGGGGGAATGGAGATTCACCCCTCCACTTT.

The chain recombines TRBV5-1 with TRBJ2-2; TRBD1 aligns across 9 bases. V lost 0 bases, J lost 0 bases, and 0 bases stayed unmatched. CDR3 length: 16 residues. The germline V gene encodes CDR1 SGHRS and CDR2 YFSETQ. The CDR3 here is CASSLGDRANTGELFF. The DNA for the CDR3 is TGCGCCAGCAGCTTGGGGGACAGGGCGAACACCGGGGAGCTGTTTTTT. Drawing the rest from reference TRBV5-1 and TRBJ2-2, the complete variable domain is KAGVTQTPRYLIKTRGQQVTLSCSPISGHRSVSWYQQTPGQGLQFLFEYFSETQRNKGNFPGRFSGRQFSNSRSEMNVSTLELGDSALYLCASSLGDRANTGELFFGEGSRLTVL.

The chain carries TRBV5-1 and TRBJ2-5, with 10 bases lining up with TRBD1. Germline V gene sequence: CDR1 SGHRS, CDR2 YFSETQ. The CDR3 spans 15 residues. J was trimmed by 3 bases and V by 2 bases; bases with no gene match: 4. In DNA form, the CDR3 reads TGCGCCAGCAGCTTAACCGGGACAGGGGAAGAGACCCAGTACTTC. Translated, it gives CASSLTGTGEETQYF.

The chain joins TRBV10-3 to TRBJ2-1; TRBD1 aligns across 11 bases. Looked up from germline, CDR1 is ENHRY and CDR2 is SYGVKD. The V segment lost 6 bases and the J segment 8 bases; nucleotides outside the gene matches: 9. The CDR3 totals 15 residues. The chain's CDR3 is CAIRSGTGGWDEQFF. The CDR3 coding sequence is TGTGCCATCAGATCCGGGACAGGGGGTTGGGATGAGCAGTTCTTC.

This clone occurred a few times. The chain uses TRBV18 and TRBJ2-7, with D possibly being TRBD1 (5 bases). This CDR3 region has 18 residues. Deletions cut 2 bases from V and 5 bases from J, with 25 bases between. From germline, CDR1 is KGHSH and CDR2 LQKENI. In DNA form, the CDR3 reads TGTGCCAGCTCACCAGGCAGGGCAGGGAAGATCGGGTCGGACGAGCAGTACTTC. This sequence encodes CASSPGRAGKIGSDEQYF.

The chain employs TRBV3-1 (or the pseudogene TRBV3-2) and TRBJ2-3, with TRBD2 as a possible D gene (6 bases). The CDR3 consists of 18 residues. V lost 0 bases, J lost 1 base, and 17 bases lay in between. CDR1 is LGHDT, CDR2 YNNKEL, per germline (reference sequence). In nucleotides, the CDR3 is TGTGCCAGCAGCCAAGATCTTACGGGGGTTGCGGGCACAGATACGCAGTATTTT. It specifies CASSQDLTGVAGTDTQYF.

The gene calls are TRBV19 and TRBJ2-1, with 11 nucleotides matching TRBD2. CDR1 is LNHDA, CDR2 SQIVND, per germline (reference sequence). V was pared by 6 bases and J by 6 bases, with 7 bases of the junction left unmatched. The CDR3 length is 15 residues. For the CDR3, the DNA is TGTGCCAGTAGCCCGGGACTAGCGGAGTTCAATGAGCAGTTCTTC. It specifies CASSPGLAEFNEQFF.

This clone was found once. The rearrangement uses TRBV24-1 and TRBJ2-5; D is possibly TRBD1 (5 bases). The V gene lost 4 bases and the J gene lost 1 base, with 15 bases spanning the gap. The germline V gene encodes CDR1 KGHDR and CDR2 SFDVKD. This CDR3 comprises 16 residues. The CDR3 protein is CATSDDRQNTQETQYF. Written as DNA, the CDR3 is TGTGCCACCAGTGACGATCGACAGAATACCCAAGAGACCCAGTACTTC.

This clone occurred a few times. The V gene is TRBV25-1, the J gene TRBJ1-2; D is possibly TRBD1 (6 bases). Germline assignment: CDR1 MGHDK and CDR2 SYGVNS. V dropped 3 bases and J dropped 6 bases, with 11 bases sitting between them. The CDR3 has 13 residues. The CDR3 bases are TGTGCCAGCAGTGACCCTGGACAGCATGGCTACACCTTC. Translated, it gives CASSDPGQHGYTF.

This sequence joins TRBV7-6 and TRBJ2-2; possible D gene TRBD2, 5 bases. With 5 bases removed from V and 0 bases from J, the gap between germline ends came to 10 bases. Germline-derived CDR1 and CDR2 are SGHVS and FNYEAQ. This CDR3 is 15 amino acids long. CDR3: CASSLGLSNTGELFF. CDR3 nucleotide sequence: TGTGCCAGCAGCCTAGGACTGTCGAACACCGGGGAGCTGTTTTTT.

This clone was picked up many times. CDR3 loop: CSVVGDRGTEAFF. CDR3 nucleotide sequence: TGCAGCGTTGTTGGTGACAGGGGTACTGAAGCTTTCTTT. This chain links TRBV29-1 with TRBJ1-1; 8 positions agree with TRBD1. V lost 4 bases, J lost 5 bases, and 6 bases stayed unmatched. The germline V gene encodes CDR1 SQVTM and CDR2 ANQGSEA. The CDR3 has 13 residues.